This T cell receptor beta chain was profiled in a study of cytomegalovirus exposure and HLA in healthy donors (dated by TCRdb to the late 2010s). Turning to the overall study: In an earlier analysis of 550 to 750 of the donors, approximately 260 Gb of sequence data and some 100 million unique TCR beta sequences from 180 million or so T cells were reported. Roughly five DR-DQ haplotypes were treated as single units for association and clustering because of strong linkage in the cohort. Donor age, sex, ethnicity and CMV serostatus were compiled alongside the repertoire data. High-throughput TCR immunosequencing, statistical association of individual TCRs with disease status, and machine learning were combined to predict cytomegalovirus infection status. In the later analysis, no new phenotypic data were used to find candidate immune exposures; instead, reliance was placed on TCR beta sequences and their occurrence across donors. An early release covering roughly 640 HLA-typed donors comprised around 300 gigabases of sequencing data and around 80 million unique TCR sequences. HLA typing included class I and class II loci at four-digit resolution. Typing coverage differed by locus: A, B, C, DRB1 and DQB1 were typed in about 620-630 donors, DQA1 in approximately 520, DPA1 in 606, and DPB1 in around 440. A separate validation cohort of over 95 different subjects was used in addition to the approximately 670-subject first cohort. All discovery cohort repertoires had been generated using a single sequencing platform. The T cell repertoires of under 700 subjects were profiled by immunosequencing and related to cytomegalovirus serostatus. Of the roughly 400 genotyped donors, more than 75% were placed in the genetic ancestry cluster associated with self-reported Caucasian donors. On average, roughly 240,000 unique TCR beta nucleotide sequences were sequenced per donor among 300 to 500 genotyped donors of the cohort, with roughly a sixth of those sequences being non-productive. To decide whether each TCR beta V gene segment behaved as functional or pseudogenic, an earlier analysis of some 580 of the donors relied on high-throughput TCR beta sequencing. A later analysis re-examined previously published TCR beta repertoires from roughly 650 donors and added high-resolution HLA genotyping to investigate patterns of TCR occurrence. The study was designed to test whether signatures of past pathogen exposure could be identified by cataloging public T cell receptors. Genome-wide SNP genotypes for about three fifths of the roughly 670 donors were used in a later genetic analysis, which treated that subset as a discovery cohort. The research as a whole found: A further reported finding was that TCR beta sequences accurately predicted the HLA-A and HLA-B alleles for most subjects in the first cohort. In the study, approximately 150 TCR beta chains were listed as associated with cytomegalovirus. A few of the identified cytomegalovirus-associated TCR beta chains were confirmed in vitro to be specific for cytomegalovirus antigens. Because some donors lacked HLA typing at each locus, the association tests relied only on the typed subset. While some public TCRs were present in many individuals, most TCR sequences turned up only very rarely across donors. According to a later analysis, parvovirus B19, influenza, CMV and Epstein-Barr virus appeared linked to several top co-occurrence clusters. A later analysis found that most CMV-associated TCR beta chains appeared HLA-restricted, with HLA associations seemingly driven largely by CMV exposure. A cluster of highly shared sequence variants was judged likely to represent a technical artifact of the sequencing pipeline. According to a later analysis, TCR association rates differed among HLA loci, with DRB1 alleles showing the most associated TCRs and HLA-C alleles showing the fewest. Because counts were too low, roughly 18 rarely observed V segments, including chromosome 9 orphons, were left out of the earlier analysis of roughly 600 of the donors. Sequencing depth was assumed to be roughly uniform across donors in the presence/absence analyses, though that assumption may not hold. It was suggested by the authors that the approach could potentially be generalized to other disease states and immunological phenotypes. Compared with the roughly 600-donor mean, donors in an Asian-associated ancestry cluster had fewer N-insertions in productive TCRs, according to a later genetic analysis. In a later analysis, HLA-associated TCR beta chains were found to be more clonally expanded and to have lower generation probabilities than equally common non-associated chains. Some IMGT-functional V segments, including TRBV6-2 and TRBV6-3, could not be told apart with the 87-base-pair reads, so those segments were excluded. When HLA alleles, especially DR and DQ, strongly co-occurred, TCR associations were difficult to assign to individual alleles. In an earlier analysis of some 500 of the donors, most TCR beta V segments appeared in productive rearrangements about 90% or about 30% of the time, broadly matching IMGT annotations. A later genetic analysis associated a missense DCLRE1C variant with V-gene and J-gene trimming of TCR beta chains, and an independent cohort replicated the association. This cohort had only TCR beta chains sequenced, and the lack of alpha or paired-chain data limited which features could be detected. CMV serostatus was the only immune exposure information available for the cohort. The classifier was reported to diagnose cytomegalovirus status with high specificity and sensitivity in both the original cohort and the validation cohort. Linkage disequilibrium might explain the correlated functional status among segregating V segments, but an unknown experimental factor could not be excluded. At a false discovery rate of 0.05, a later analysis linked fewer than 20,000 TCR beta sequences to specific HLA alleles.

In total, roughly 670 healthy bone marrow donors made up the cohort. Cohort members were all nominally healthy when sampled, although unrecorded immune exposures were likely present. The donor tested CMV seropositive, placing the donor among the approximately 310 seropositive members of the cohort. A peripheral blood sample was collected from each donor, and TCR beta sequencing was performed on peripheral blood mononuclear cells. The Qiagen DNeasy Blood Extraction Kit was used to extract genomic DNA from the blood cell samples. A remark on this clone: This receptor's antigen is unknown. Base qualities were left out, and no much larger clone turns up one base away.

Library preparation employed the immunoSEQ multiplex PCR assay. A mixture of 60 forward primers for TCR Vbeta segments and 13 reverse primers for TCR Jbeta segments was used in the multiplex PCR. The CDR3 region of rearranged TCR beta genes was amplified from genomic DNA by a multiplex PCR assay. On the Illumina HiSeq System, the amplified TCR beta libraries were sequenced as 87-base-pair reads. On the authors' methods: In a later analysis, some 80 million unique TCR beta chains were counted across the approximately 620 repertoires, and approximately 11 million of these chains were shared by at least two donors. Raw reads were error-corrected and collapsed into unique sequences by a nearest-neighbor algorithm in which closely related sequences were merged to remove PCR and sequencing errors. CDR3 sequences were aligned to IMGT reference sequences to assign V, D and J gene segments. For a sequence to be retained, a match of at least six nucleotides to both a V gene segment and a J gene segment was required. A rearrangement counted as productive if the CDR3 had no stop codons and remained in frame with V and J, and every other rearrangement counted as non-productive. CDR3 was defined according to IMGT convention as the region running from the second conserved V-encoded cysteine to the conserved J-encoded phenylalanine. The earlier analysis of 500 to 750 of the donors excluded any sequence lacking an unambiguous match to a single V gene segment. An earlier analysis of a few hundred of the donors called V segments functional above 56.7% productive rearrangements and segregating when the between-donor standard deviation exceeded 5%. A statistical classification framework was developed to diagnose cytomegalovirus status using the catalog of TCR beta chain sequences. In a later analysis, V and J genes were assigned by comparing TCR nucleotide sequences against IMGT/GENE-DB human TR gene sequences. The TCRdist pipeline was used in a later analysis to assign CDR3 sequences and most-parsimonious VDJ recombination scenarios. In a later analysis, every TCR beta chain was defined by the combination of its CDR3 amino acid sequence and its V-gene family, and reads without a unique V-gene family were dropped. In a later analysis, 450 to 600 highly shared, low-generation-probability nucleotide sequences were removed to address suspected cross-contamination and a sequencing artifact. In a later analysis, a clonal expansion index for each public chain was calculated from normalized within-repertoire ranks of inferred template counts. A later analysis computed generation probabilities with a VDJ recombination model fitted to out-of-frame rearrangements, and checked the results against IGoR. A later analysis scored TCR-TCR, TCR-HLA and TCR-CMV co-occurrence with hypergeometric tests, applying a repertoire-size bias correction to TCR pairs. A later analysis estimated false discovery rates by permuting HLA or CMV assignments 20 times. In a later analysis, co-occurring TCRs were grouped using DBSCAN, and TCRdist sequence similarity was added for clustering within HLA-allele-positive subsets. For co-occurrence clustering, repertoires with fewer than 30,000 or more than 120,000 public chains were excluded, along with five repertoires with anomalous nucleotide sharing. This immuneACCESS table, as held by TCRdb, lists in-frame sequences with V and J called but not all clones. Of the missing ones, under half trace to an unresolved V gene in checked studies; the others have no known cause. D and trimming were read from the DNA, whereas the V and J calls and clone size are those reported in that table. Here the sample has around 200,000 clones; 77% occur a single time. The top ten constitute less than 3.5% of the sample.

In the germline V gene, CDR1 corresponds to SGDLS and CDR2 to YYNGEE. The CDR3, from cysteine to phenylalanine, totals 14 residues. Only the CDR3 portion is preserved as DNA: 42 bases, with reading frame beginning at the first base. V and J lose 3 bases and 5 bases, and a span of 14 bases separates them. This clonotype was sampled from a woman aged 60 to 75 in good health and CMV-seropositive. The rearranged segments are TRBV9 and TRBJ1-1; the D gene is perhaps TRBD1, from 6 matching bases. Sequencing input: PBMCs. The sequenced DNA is TGTGCCAGCAGCGGCGGGCCCAGGGGAACTGAAGCTTTCTTT. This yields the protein CASSGGPRGTEAFF.